The clone carrying this T cell receptor (beta chain) has more than one count but fewer than ten. The antigen remains unidentified. The CDR3 covers 14 residues. The ends were cut back, 0 bases at V and 9 bases at J, with 10 bases in the middle. CDR1 and CDR2 (germline): SGHRS, YFSETQ. Sequencing used immunoSEQ multiplex PCR; TCRdb keeps in-frame clones, though not all of them. Among over 30,000 clones listed, 75% to 90% were seen once. The sample is drawn from a study of PD-1 blockade in mismatch repair-deficient tumors. Study details: Patients had about eleven mismatch repair-deficient cancer types and were previously treated and progressing.

Notes on the study in general: Tumor-resident clones, often absent from pretreatment blood, expanded after pembrolizumab and then contracted.

Mismatch repair deficiency was confirmed in all patients, by PCR or immunohistochemistry. This TCR was sampled from an adult with mismatch repair-deficient cancer. This sample comprised PBMCs, obtained less than 7 weeks after starting pembrolizumab. The rearrangement joins TRBV5-1 to TRBJ1-6; unclear D gene. Here the CDR3 DNA reads TGCGCCAGCAGCTTGGCCATACCGGGTTCACCCCTCCACTTT. Translating it yields CASSLAIPGSPLHF.